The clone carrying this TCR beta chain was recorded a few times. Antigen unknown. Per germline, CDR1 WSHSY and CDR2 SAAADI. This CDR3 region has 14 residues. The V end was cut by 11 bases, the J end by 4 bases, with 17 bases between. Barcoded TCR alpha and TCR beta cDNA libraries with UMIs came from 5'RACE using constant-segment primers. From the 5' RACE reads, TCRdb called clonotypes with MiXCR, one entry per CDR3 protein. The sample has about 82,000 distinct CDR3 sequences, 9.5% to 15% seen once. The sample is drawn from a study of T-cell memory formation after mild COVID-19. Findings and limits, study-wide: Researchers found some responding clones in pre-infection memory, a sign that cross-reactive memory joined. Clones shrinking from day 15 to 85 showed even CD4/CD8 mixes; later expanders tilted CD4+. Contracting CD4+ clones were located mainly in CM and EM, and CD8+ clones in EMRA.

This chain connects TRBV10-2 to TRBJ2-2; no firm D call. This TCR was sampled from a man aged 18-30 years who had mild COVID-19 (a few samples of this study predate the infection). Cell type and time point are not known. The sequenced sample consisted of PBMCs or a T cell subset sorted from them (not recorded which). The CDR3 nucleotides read TGCGCCTATTCGGCTGGAGCTAGCACCGGGGAGCTGTTTTTT. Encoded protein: CAYSAGASTGELFF.